Following are 17 T cell receptor beta chains from one sample sequenced in a study of Ad26.COV2.S vaccination and SARS-CoV-2 variants. Treatment meaning: around 19 received Ad26.COV2.S at low or high dose, single or two shots; a few received placebo; per-sample allocation not given. Sampling happened 63 days after the first vaccine or placebo injection. Sequencing used immunoSEQ multiplex PCR; TCRdb keeps in-frame clones, though not all of them. The repertoire holds roughly 390,000 clones, with 75% to 90% as singletons. Sequencing was performed on peripheral blood, taken in a trial of Ad26.COV2.S vaccine versus placebo. The receptor source for this set is a person aged 18-60 years who received the Ad26.COV2.S COVID-19 vaccine or a placebo.

This clone was observed a handful of times. The V and J genes are TRBV29-1 and TRBJ1-2; TRBD1 matches at 12 bases. Germline CDR1 reads SQVTM; CDR2 reads ANQGSEA. Germline trimming cut 2 bases from V and 7 bases from J; bases unmatched to any gene: 8. The CDR3 loop spans 15 amino acids. As DNA, the CDR3 is TGCAGCGTTGAACCCCCGGGACAGGGGGCGACTGGCTACACCTTC. It yields the protein CSVEPPGQGATGYTF.

The chain links TRBV20-1 to TRBJ1-1; D remains unclear. CDR3 size: 11 residues. The germline V and J ends were trimmed by 6 bases and 4 bases, with 9 bases remaining between them. Germline assignment: CDR1 DFQATT and CDR2 SNEGSKA (reference sequence). CDR3 in amino acids: CSAGSGTEAFF. CDR3 bases: TGCAGTGCAGGGAGCGGCACTGAAGCTTTCTTT.

V and J are TRBV9 and TRBJ2-3, with 10 bases that match TRBD2. V lost 0 bases and J lost 0; bases outside the gene matches: 16. This CDR3 region has 21 residues. CDR1 is SGDLS, CDR2 YYNGEE, per germline. The CDR3 region is CASSVALYRLAGVPSTDTQYF. In DNA form, the CDR3 reads TGTGCCAGCAGCGTAGCCCTTTATCGGCTAGCGGGGGTTCCTAGCACAGATACGCAGTATTTT. The full variable domain, in which reference TRBV9 and TRBJ2-3 provide the parts outside the CDR3, is DSGVTQTPKHLITATGQRVTLRCSPRSGDLSVYWYQQSLDQGLQFLIQYYNGEERAKGNILERFSAQQFPDLHSELNLSSLELGDSALYFCASSVALYRLAGVPSTDTQYFGPGTRLTVL.

This rearrangement joins TRBV7-8 to TRBJ2-5, with 7 nucleotides matching TRBD1. The CDR3 contains 15 residues. V was clipped by 6 bases and J by 3 bases; unmatched bases: 10. Germline CDR1 is SGHVS and CDR2 is FQNEAQ. The CDR3 here is CASSLTGTVKETQYF. CDR3 sequence (DNA): TGTGCCAGCAGTTTAACCGGGACAGTTAAAGAGACCCAGTACTTC.

The genes are TRBV25-1 and TRBJ1-2, with D unclear. V was clipped by 3 bases and J by 3 bases, with 11 bases between them. Germline V gives CDR1 MGHDK, CDR2 SYGVNS. This CDR3 is built from 14 residues. The CDR3 loop is CASSDPARYYGYTF. CDR3 DNA: TGTGCCAGCAGTGACCCGGCCAGATACTATGGCTACACCTTC.

This clone is a singleton in its sample. The rearrangement uses TRBV9 and TRBJ2-2, with D perhaps TRBD2 (7 bases). Trimming removed 1 base from V and 7 bases from J, with 14 bases in between. In germline, CDR1 is SGDLS, CDR2 YYNGEE. The CDR3 totals 15 residues. DNA of the CDR3: TGTGCCAGCAGCGTATACGGGGGGCGGGACGGGGAGCTGTTTTTT. This gives the protein CASSVYGGRDGELFF. The full variable domain, completed using reference TRBV9 and TRBJ2-2, is DSGVTQTPKHLITATGQRVTLRCSPRSGDLSVYWYQQSLDQGLQFLIQYYNGEERAKGNILERFSAQQFPDLHSELNLSSLELGDSALYFCASSVYGGRDGELFFGEGSRLTVL.

The chain links TRBV6-1 to TRBJ2-3; 12 nucleotides align to TRBD2. The CDR3 sequence is 19 residues long. V shed 2 bases, J shed 5 bases, and the junction held 14 bases outside the gene matches. Germline lookup yields CDR1 MNHNS and CDR2 SASEGT. CDR3 loop: CASSEPGSASGGAIDTQYF. In DNA form, the CDR3 reads TGTGCCAGCAGTGAACCTGGTTCGGCTAGCGGGGGGGCCATAGATACGCAGTATTTT.

CDR3 sequence reads: CASSPPLDRLNYGYTF. CDR3 bases: TGTGCCAGCTCACCACCCTTGGACAGGCTTAACTATGGCTACACCTTC. The chain recombines TRBV18 with TRBJ1-2; the match to TRBD1 covers 7 bases. Germline assignment: CDR1 KGHSH and CDR2 LQKENI. V lost 0 bases and J lost 1; bases outside the gene matches: 5. The length of the CDR3 is 16 residues.

This chain connects TRBV5-1 to TRBJ1-5, with 7 bases identical to TRBD1. Unmatched junction bases numbered 4, after V lost 2 bases and J lost 5 bases. This CDR3 is 14 amino acids long. Germline CDR1 is SGHRS and CDR2 is YFSETQ. CDR3 sequence (DNA): TGCGCCAGCAGCTTAGCAGGGGGGGATCAGCCCCAGCATTTT. This translates into CASSLAGGDQPQHF.

The chain uses TRBV6-2 or TRBV6-3 and TRBJ2-5; D is unclear. Germline loops: CDR1 MNHEY, CDR2 SVGEGT. V lost 0 bases and J 12 bases, leaving 8 bases between the germline ends. The CDR3 loop spans 11 amino acids. The CDR3 coding sequence is TGTGCCAGCAGTTACTCGATCCCTGAGTACTTC. Its protein product is CASSYSIPEYF.

This chain joins TRBV18 and TRBJ1-1; D gene unclear. CDR1 and CDR2 from the germline V gene are KGHSH and LQKENI. This CDR3 region has 14 residues. Trimming took off 3 bases at V and 1 base at J, with 9 bases between the two ends. CDR3: CASSPGRTNTEAFF. CDR3 nucleotide sequence: TGTGCCAGCTCACCTGGACGGACGAACACTGAAGCTTTCTTT.

This chain links TRBV4-1 with TRBJ2-2, with 8 positions matching TRBD2. CDR1 and CDR2 (germline): MGHRA, YSYEKL. CDR3 length: 17 amino acids. Trimming took 6 bases from V and 3 from J; bases not matched to a gene: 12. The CDR3 DNA sequence: TGCGCCAGCAGACCCGTGGTAGCGGGGCTACACACCGGGGAGCTGTTTTTT. This encodes CASRPVVAGLHTGELFF.

The chain recombines TRBV2 with TRBJ2-6, with no clear D. Trimming removed 8 bases at V and 0 bases at J, with 8 bases between. The CDR3 loop spans 14 amino acids. CDR1 is SNHLY, CDR2 FYNNEI, per germline. The CDR3 reads CASRGSSGANVLTF. CDR3 DNA sequence: TGTGCCAGCCGAGGCAGCTCTGGGGCCAACGTCCTGACTTTC.

The chain is built from TRBV10-3 and TRBJ1-2, with D possibly being TRBD1 (5 bases). Trimming shortened V by 2 bases and J by 5 bases, and 15 bases separated the two germline ends. The CDR3 is 15 residues long. The germline V gene encodes CDR1 ENHRY and CDR2 SYGVKD. The CDR3 protein is CAISEAGTREYGYTF. The CDR3 DNA reads as TGTGCCATCAGTGAGGCCGGGACGAGGGAGTATGGCTACACCTTC.

In this sample, this clone turned up once. CDR3 coding DNA: TGTGCCAGCAGCCGAACAGGGAGTGGCAATCAGCCCCAGCATTTT. Amino acid sequence: CASSRTGSGNQPQHF. This chain joins TRBV5-5 and TRBJ1-5, with D possibly TRBD1 on 6 matching bases. The V gene lost 4 bases and the J gene lost 2 bases, with 13 bases spanning the gap. This CDR3 is 15 amino acids long. CDR1 is SGHKS and CDR2 is YYEKEE in the germline V gene (reference sequence).

The gene calls are TRBV11-1 and TRBJ1-4; D is perhaps TRBD1 (5 bases). V was trimmed by 6 bases and J by 8 bases, leaving 16 bases between them. This CDR3 region has 14 residues. CDR1 is SGHAT, CDR2 FQDESV, per germline (reference sequence). CDR3 sequence: CASRATVKGEKLFF. The CDR3 DNA follows: TGTGCCAGCAGAGCGACAGTCAAGGGGGAAAAACTGTTTTTT.

This clone came up once. The J gene is TRBJ2-1, the V gene TRBV7-9, with D perhaps TRBD2 (6 bases). Trimming pared 4 bases from V and 0 bases from J, leaving 22 bases between. The CDR3 covers 19 residues. Germline V gene lookup returns CDR1 SEHNR and CDR2 FQNEAQ (reference sequence). The CDR3: CASSWQPSVLGSSYNEQFF. The CDR3 bases are TGTGCCAGCAGCTGGCAGCCTAGCGTTCTTGGAAGCTCCTACAATGAGCAGTTCTTC.